This TCR beta chain was sequenced during a study of tumor-infiltrating lymphocytes in primary liver carcinoma. Points from the study as a whole: Researchers report that only about 7-25% of top clones turned up in all five tumor regions. Reduced overlap was seen in tumor-adjacent and tumor-blood pairs versus tumor region pairs. Tumors and blood were compared for top-250-clone fraction, and tumors had the significantly higher value (p = 0.039).

Scientists recovered RNA and DNA together from roughly 18-30 mg of unsorted bulk tissue. Tumor regions sampled: superior, inferior, left, right poles, and centre. As concerns this clonotype: What it recognizes is unknown. Germline is not matched at one junction end, which may reflect a read error.

The researchers produced TCR beta cDNA from roughly 500 ng total RNA with a constant-region primer. Employing slightly modified ARM-PCR, three nested multiplex PCR rounds were run, and these gave rise to the TCR beta libraries. The opening two PCR rounds, about 11 cycles each, paired TRBV1-TRBV30 forward primers with a C-beta reverse primer. MiXCR was run by TCRdb on the multiplex PCR reads, yielding one entry per CDR3 protein. The sample gives roughly 49,000 distinct CDR3 sequences, 65% to 80% of which show up once; 25% to 30% is in the top ten. Germline CDR1 reads MGHRA; CDR2 reads YSYEKL. The CDR3 loop spans 14 amino acids.

The chain combines TRBV4-1 with TRBJ2-7; D is perhaps TRBD1 or TRBD2 (5 bases each). The source is a man aged 40-49 years with primary liver carcinoma and hepatitis B virus infection. Material for sequencing was liver tumor tissue from sampling region 5. Specified subset: tumor region T5, tumor centre. This CDR3 is CASRQEIRGLEQYF. CDR3 nucleotides: TGCGCCAGCAGGCAAGAAATTCGGGGCCTCGAGCAGTACTTC.